Listed here are 27 T cell receptor beta chains from one sample, sequenced in a study of T-cell reconstitution after alpha-beta-depleted transplantation in children. This sample's TCRbeta library carried unique molecular identifier barcodes. One entry per CDR3 protein, called by TCRdb with MiXCR from the PCR reads. The sample has 75,000 to 90,000 distinct CDR3 sequences; 13% to 15% are singletons. This specimen was PBMCs, mostly from graft donor cells, taken 180 days after TCRalphabeta/CD19-depleted stem cell transplant. The receptor set was obtained from a male patient between 2 and 10 years old who had a stem cell transplant for acute lymphoblastic leukemia, so the T cells may come from the graft donor.

This clonotype occurred many times. The rearrangement links TRBV4-2 to TRBJ2-3; 12 bases are shared with TRBD2. Germline assignment: CDR1 LGHNA and CDR2 YNFKEQ. Unmatched junction bases numbered 8, after V lost 2 bases and J lost 5 bases. CDR3 length: 17 residues. The CDR3 here is CASSQSPSGGAEDTQYF. For the CDR3, the DNA is TGTGCCAGCAGCCAAAGCCCTAGCGGGGGGGCCGAAGATACGCAGTATTTT.

V is TRBV6-6 and J is TRBJ1-1, with D unclear. The CDR3 has 12 amino acids. Germline V CDR1 and CDR2: MNHNY, SVGAGI (reference sequence). V lost 2 bases and J 7 bases, leaving 8 bases between the germline ends. This CDR3 is CASSYRHHEAFF. As DNA, the CDR3 is TGTGCCAGCAGTTACCGCCACCATGAAGCTTTCTTT.

This clonotype has a handful of counts. The chain couples TRBV5-1 to TRBJ2-2; TRBD1 matches at 7 bases. Germline loops: CDR1 SGHRS, CDR2 YFSETQ. This CDR3 spans 15 amino acids. V shed 3 bases, J shed 3 bases, and the junction held 5 bases outside the gene matches. DNA for the CDR3: TGCGCCAGCAGCTCTAGGGGGCCCTACACCGGGGAGCTGTTTTTT. Translated: CASSSRGPYTGELFF.

This clonotype was observed at least ten times. V is TRBV5-1 and J is TRBJ2-1; 9 nucleotides line up with TRBD2. Germline values: CDR1 SGHRS, CDR2 YFSETQ. The CDR3 is 20 residues long. The V gene end was trimmed by 4 bases and the J gene end by 2 bases; junction bases not matched to a gene: 19. CDR3 bases: TGCGCCAGCAGCCAAACGCCGAATGAGGGCAAGCGGGGGGCCTACAATGAGCAGTTCTTC. Protein: CASSQTPNEGKRGAYNEQFF.

This clonotype was found a few times. The CDR3 DNA follows: TGTGCCAGCAGCTTTATACAGGAGAATACGCAGTATTTT. It codes for CASSFIQENTQYF. This chain connects TRBV7-6 to TRBJ2-3; perhaps TRBD1 as D (5 bases). Germline CDR1 and CDR2: SGHVS and FNYEAQ. This CDR3 contains 13 residues. Trimming cost V 3 bases and J 7 bases, with 11 bases left between them.

This rearrangement joins TRBV10-3 to TRBJ2-5, with 8 bases identical to TRBD1. Germline V lookup: CDR1 ENHRY, CDR2 SYGVKD. The junction had 13 bases not matched to a gene; V was cut back by 4 bases and J by 0 bases. CDR3 length equals 18 residues. CDR3 coding DNA: TGTGCCATCAGTGCCCTAATTACAGGGGGTTTGTACCAAGAGACCCAGTACTTC. The encoded protein is CAISALITGGLYQETQYF.

This chain connects TRBV4-2 to TRBJ2-5, with 7 bases lining up with TRBD2. V lost 0 bases to trimming and J lost 4 bases; unmatched junction nucleotides: 8. The CDR3 contains 16 residues. Germline V gene data show CDR1 as LGHNA and CDR2 as YNFKEQ. This CDR3 is CASSQDGLAVGETQYF. CDR3 bases: TGTGCCAGCAGCCAAGATGGGCTAGCGGTCGGAGAGACCCAGTACTTC.

Turning to this clonotype: This sequence may be a read error, since a much larger clone differs from it by one base. The chain links TRBV7-3 to TRBJ2-1; D not resolved. V lost 4 bases and J 7 bases, leaving 8 bases between the germline ends. Germline CDR1 reads SGHTA; CDR2 reads FQGTGA. The CDR3 is 12 residues long. The CDR3 reads CASSSPRNEQFF. The DNA of the CDR3 is TGTGCCAGCAGCTCACCCAGGAATGAGCAGTTCTTC.

This clonotype came up a few times. The chain has TRBV28 and TRBJ1-4; D uncertain. Trimming took off 6 bases at V and 4 bases at J, with 12 bases between the two ends. The CDR3 consists of 14 residues. Per germline, CDR1 MDHEN and CDR2 SYDVKM. The CDR3 here is CASSAWGGNEKLFF. In DNA form, the CDR3 reads TGTGCCAGCAGCGCCTGGGGTGGTAATGAAAAACTGTTTTTT.

This clonotype was observed many times. The chain joins TRBV5-6 to TRBJ1-3, with D tentatively TRBD1 (5 bases). Germline values: CDR1 SGHDT, CDR2 YYEEEE. V was shortened by 4 bases and J by 7 bases, with 12 bases between the two germline ends. The CDR3 is 13 residues long. The CDR3 reads CASSQGRHNTIYF. Written as DNA, the CDR3 is TGTGCCAGCAGCCAGGGACGGCACAACACCATATATTTT.

J is TRBJ2-2 and V is TRBV12-3 or TRBV12-4; a weak D match, TRBD1 (5 bases). Trimming pared 5 bases from V and 3 bases from J, leaving 13 bases between. CDR3 length equals 15 residues. The CDR3 DNA sequence: TGTGCCAGCAGTGGGTGGTGGGGCTACACCGGGGAGCTGTTTTTT. Protein: CASSGWWGYTGELFF.

This clonotype was seen at least ten times. The rearrangement joins TRBV9 to TRBJ2-6; D unclear. V lost 0 bases and J lost 2, with 0 bases in between. CDR1 and CDR2 (germline): SGDLS, YYNGEE. There are 13 residues in the CDR3. The chain's CDR3 is CASSVAGANVLTF. Written as DNA, the CDR3 is TGTGCCAGCAGCGTAGCTGGGGCCAACGTCCTGACTTTC.

The genes are TRBV5-1 and TRBJ2-3, with 10 positions matching TRBD1. With 0 bases clipped from V and 4 bases from J, the junction kept 5 bases outside the gene matches. Per germline, CDR1 SGHRS and CDR2 YFSETQ. This CDR3 is 16 amino acids long. The CDR3, as DNA: TGCGCCAGCAGCTTGGGGACAGGGGGTAGTCCAGATACGCAGTATTTT. Translated: CASSLGTGGSPDTQYF.

This clonotype was observed a handful of times. This chain uses TRBV7-9 with TRBJ2-7, with D possibly being TRBD1 (5 bases). Germline values: CDR1 SEHNR, CDR2 FQNEAQ (reference sequence). The CDR3 sequence is 14 residues long. Trimming took 2 bases from V and 1 from J, leaving 9 bases between them. CDR3 coding DNA: TGTGCCAGCAGCTTAATGACAGAGTCCTACGAGCAGTACTTC. This codes for CASSLMTESYEQYF.

In this sample, this clonotype turned up a few times. This chain links TRBV12-3 or TRBV12-4 with TRBJ1-2, with D maybe TRBD1 (5 bases). Trimming took 6 bases from V and 3 from J, leaving 14 bases between them. The CDR3 covers 14 residues. The CDR3 coding sequence is TGTGCCAGCAGCCCCCGGGGGGGGGACTATGGCTACACCTTC. Translated, it gives CASSPRGGDYGYTF.

The table lists this clonotype with a few counts. The V and J genes are TRBV7-9 and TRBJ2-2, with TRBD2 matching 13 bases. J was trimmed by 5 bases and V by 5 bases; bases with no gene match: 2. The CDR3 sequence is 15 residues long. CDR1 is SEHNR, CDR2 FQNEAQ, per germline (reference sequence). Here the CDR3 reads CASSPTSGRTGELFF. For the CDR3, the DNA is TGTGCCAGCAGCCCGACTAGCGGGAGGACCGGGGAGCTGTTTTTT.

This chain uses TRBV5-1 with TRBJ2-1; 9 bases agree with TRBD2. Germline CDR1 reads SGHRS; CDR2 reads YFSETQ. This CDR3 comprises 15 residues. Trimming cost V 2 bases and J 4 bases; bases outside gene matches: 4. Written as DNA, the CDR3 is TGCGCCAGCAGCTTCGATAGCGGGGGTTACAATGAGCAGTTCTTC. The encoded protein is CASSFDSGGYNEQFF.

J is TRBJ1-5 and V is TRBV20-1; D remains ambiguous. This CDR3 is 11 amino acids long. V lost 3 bases to trimming and J lost 7 bases, with 7 bases between them. Germline values: CDR1 DFQATT, CDR2 SNEGSKA (reference sequence). The CDR3 reads CSASLGQPQHF. CDR3 in DNA: TGCAGTGCTAGCTTAGGGCAGCCCCAGCATTTT.

This clonotype was detected a few times. The rearrangement links TRBV27 to TRBJ2-4; D tentatively fits TRBD1 or TRBD2 (5 bases each). The V gene's germline CDR1 is MNHEY and CDR2 SMNVEV (reference sequence). V lost 2 bases and J 3 bases, leaving 11 bases between the germline ends. The CDR3 covers 15 residues. The DNA of the CDR3 is TGTGCCAGCAGTTTACGTGGGACGGGCAAAAACATTCAGTACTTC. This codes for CASSLRGTGKNIQYF.

This clonotype was observed many times. This sequence joins TRBV20-1 and TRBJ1-5; possibly TRBD1 for D (6 bases). In germline, CDR1 is DFQATT, CDR2 SNEGSKA (reference sequence). The germline V and J ends were trimmed by 7 bases and 6 bases, with 16 bases remaining between them. This CDR3 comprises 13 residues. CDR3 nucleotide sequence: TGCAGTGTTTCCACGGGGGGCGTTCAGCCCCAGCATTTT. Protein: CSVSTGGVQPQHF.

The genes are TRBV24-1 and TRBJ2-4, with 8 bases identical to TRBD1. CDR1 is KGHDR, CDR2 SFDVKD, per germline. The CDR3 extends over 14 amino acids. J was trimmed by 4 bases and V by 3 bases; bases with no gene match: 1. CDR3 DNA sequence: TGTGCCACCAGTGATCGGACAGGGAAAAACATTCAGTACTTC. This sequence encodes CATSDRTGKNIQYF.

A few counts support this clonotype. The chain links TRBV27 to TRBJ1-5, with TRBD1 as a possible D gene (5 bases). The CDR3 sequence is 15 residues long. Germline-derived CDR1 and CDR2 are MNHEY and SMNVEV (reference sequence). Between the trimmed V and J ends, which lost 2 bases and 3 bases, there was a span of 11 bases. The CDR3 DNA reads TGTGCCAGCAGTTTAGAGGGACGGTACAATCAGCCCCAGCATTTT. Its protein is CASSLEGRYNQPQHF.

This clonotype was seen a handful of times. The chain couples TRBV28 to TRBJ2-2, with 7 bases matching TRBD1. The junction had 7 bases not matched to a gene; V was cut back by 6 bases and J by 9 bases. The CDR3 runs 13 residues. Germline V gene lookup returns CDR1 MDHEN and CDR2 SYDVKM. The chain's CDR3 is CASRETGPRELFF. In DNA, the CDR3 is TGTGCCAGCAGGGAGACAGGGCCCCGGGAGCTGTTTTTT.

The chain links TRBV20-1 to TRBJ2-3; D is perhaps TRBD1 or TRBD2 (5 bases each). Trimming left V 4 bases short and J 6 bases short, with 14 bases between. The CDR3 has 13 residues. From germline, CDR1 is DFQATT and CDR2 SNEGSKA (reference sequence). The CDR3 DNA reads TGCAGTGCTAATACGGGGCTAGATGATACGCAGTATTTT. This codes for CSANTGLDDTQYF.

This clonotype occurred a few times. The chain recombines TRBV6-5 with TRBJ2-5, with a possible D match to TRBD2 (6 bases). Per germline, CDR1 MNHEY and CDR2 SVGAGI. V was trimmed by 0 bases and J by 5 bases, leaving 13 bases between them. The CDR3 loop spans 15 amino acids. CDR3 in amino acids: CASSYSFAGRETQYF. For the CDR3, the DNA is TGTGCCAGCAGTTACTCGTTCGCGGGGAGGGAGACCCAGTACTTC.

The chain carries TRBV7-6 and TRBJ2-5, with D perhaps assigned TRBD1 or TRBD2 (6 bases each). The germline gives CDR1 SGHVS, CDR2 FNYEAQ. V lost 5 bases and J 7 bases, leaving 14 bases between the germline ends. The CDR3 spans 13 residues. DNA for the CDR3: TGTGCCAGCAGCCCCGGGGGCCGCGGGACCCAGTACTTC. Translating it yields CASSPGGRGTQYF.

This chain joins TRBV5-1 and TRBJ2-1; 16 nucleotides align to TRBD2. This CDR3 comprises 20 residues. After removal of 4 bases from V and 5 bases from J, the junction contained 15 bases not matched to a gene. Per the germline V gene, CDR1 is SGHRS and CDR2 is YFSETQ. The CDR3 region has the DNA TGCGCCAGCAGCGCAAGGCCTGGGACTAGCGGGGGGGCCGTCGACAATGAGCAGTTCTTC. Translated, it gives CASSARPGTSGGAVDNEQFF.